This T cell receptor (beta chain) was found in a study of T cells in localized non-small cell lung cancer. This clone was counted a single time. The antigen is not known. Study findings and constraints: Appearances in adjacent lung were noted for a median about 60 of the top 100 tumor clones. Uninvolved nearby lung showed the greatest T cell clonality, exceeding that found in tumor. A single tumor region was sequenced, leaving heterogeneity possible.

Assay used: immunoSEQ multiplex PCR; TCRdb lists only in-frame clones, some missing. This repertoire shows approximately 61,000 clones, 86% found once; its top ten account for about 4.8%. Sequenced material: peripheral blood, taken before any cancer treatment. The TCR originated in a woman between 35 and 75 years old with stage I lung adenocarcinoma.

CDR3: CASSSGLAGGAEQFF. CDR3 bases: TGTGCCAGCAGCTCTGGACTAGCGGGGGGAGCTGAGCAGTTCTTC. This chain connects TRBV7-2 to TRBJ2-1; 14 bases agree with TRBD2. Looked up from germline, CDR1 is SGHTA and CDR2 is FQGNSA. The CDR3 contains 15 residues. J lost 9 bases, V lost 4 bases, and 5 bases had no gene match.